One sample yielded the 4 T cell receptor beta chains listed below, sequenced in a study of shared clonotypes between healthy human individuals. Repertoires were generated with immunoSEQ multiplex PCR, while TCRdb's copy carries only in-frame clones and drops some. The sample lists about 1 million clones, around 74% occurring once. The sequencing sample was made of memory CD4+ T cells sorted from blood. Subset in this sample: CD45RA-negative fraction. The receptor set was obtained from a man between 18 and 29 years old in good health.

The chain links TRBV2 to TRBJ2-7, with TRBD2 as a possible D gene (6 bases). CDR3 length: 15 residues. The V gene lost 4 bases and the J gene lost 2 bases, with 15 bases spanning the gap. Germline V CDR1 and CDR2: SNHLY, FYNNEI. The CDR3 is CASSGRREIPYEQYF. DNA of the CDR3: TGTGCCAGCAGTGGGAGGAGGGAGATACCCTACGAGCAGTACTTC. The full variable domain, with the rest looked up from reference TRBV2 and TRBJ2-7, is EPEVTQTPSHQVTQMGQEVILRCVPISNHLYFYWYRQILGQKVEFLVSFYNNEISEKSEIFDDQFSVERPDGSNFTLKIRSTKLEDSAMYFCASSGRREIPYEQYFGPGTRLTVT.

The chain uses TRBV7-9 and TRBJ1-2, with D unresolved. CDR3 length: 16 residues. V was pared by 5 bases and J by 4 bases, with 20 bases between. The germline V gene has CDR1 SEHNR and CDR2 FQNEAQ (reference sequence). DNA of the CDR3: TGTGCCAGCAGCCCTCACAACCGGGCAATAGGCTATGGCTACACCTTC. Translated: CASSPHNRAIGYGYTF.

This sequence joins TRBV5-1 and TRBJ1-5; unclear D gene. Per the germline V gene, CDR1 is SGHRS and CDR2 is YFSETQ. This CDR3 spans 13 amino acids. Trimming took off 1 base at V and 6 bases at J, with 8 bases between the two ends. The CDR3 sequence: CASSLTLGQPQHF. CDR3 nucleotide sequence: TGCGCCAGCAGCTTGACCCTTGGTCAGCCCCAGCATTTT. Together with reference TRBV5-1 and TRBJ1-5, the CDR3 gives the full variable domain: KAGVTQTPRYLIKTRGQQVTLSCSPISGHRSVSWYQQTPGQGLQFLFEYFSETQRNKGNFPGRFSGRQFSNSRSEMNVSTLELGDSALYLCASSLTLGQPQHFGDGTRLSIL.

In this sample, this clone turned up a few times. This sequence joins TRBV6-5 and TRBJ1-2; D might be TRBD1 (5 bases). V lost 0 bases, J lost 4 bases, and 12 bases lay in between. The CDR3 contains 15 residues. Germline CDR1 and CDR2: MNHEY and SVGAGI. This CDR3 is CASSYSSRGTYGYTF. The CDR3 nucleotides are TGTGCCAGCAGTTACTCCTCGCGGGGCACCTATGGCTACACCTTC.